Presented here are 15 T cell receptor beta chains from one specimen sequenced in a study of metastatic and nonmetastatic thyroid tumors. TCRdb reprocessed the PCR reads using MiXCR. The sample lists tens of thousands of clones, roughly 22% seen once, with roughly 3.7% in the top ten. Treatment of any kind had been given to no patient before thyroid surgery. The sample was blood. The source of these receptors is a female donor with papillary thyroid cancer or a benign thyroid nodule (not recorded which). Some clones in this sample may be carry-over from other donors' samples.

The chain uses TRBV14 and TRBJ1-2; unclear D gene. The CDR3 loop spans 15 amino acids. V was trimmed by 2 bases and J by 6 bases, leaving 16 bases between them. In germline, CDR1 is SGHDN, CDR2 FVKESK. The CDR3 region has the DNA TGTGCCAGCAGCCAACGACACACGCTTTGGAATGGCTACACCTTC. This encodes CASSQRHTLWNGYTF.

V and J are TRBV28 and TRBJ2-7; D unresolved. Germline CDR1 MDHEN, CDR2 SYDVKM. The CDR3 consists of 15 residues. V was cut by 1 base and J by 2 bases, with 12 bases left in between. CDR3 residues: CASSLLATGTYEQYF. CDR3 sequence (DNA): TGTGCCAGCAGTTTATTGGCAACTGGGACCTACGAGCAGTACTTC.

This clone was detected ten times or more. CDR3 sequence reads: CACREWRTQYF. The DNA of the CDR3 is TGCGCCTGCCGGGAGTGGAGGACCCAGTACTTC. J is TRBJ2-5 and V is TRBV10-1; D is perhaps TRBD2 (6 bases). Germline V gives CDR1 WNHNN, CDR2 SYGVQD (reference sequence). V was clipped by 11 bases and J by 7 bases, with 14 bases between them. The CDR3 is 11 amino acids.

This clone was seen repeatedly, ten times or more. CDR3 DNA: TGTGCCACCAGCAGAGATGGGGAAAGCAATCAGCCCCAGCATTTT. This codes for CATSRDGESNQPQHF. V and J are TRBV15 and TRBJ1-5; D gene ambiguous. The CDR3 contains 15 residues. V lost 0 bases to trimming and J lost 1 base, with 7 bases between them. The germline V gene has CDR1 LNHNV and CDR2 YYDKDF (reference sequence). Variable domain in full (rest from reference TRBV15 and TRBJ1-5): DAMVIQNPRYQVTQFGKPVTLSCSQTLNHNVMYWYQQKSSQAPKLLFHYYDKDFNNEADTPDNFQSRRPNTSFCFLDIRSPGLGDTAMYLCATSRDGESNQPQHFGDGTRLSIL.

This clone occurred many times. A much larger clone differs by one base, so this may be a read error. V is TRBV19 and J is TRBJ2-6, with D possibly being TRBD1 or TRBD2 (5 bases each). V lost 5 bases, J lost 3 bases, and 11 bases lay in between. Germline assignment: CDR1 LNHDA and CDR2 SQIVND (reference sequence). The length of the CDR3 is 15 residues. DNA of the CDR3: TGTGCCAGTAGTTTCCGGGACGGTGGGGCCAACGTCCTGACTTTC. It translates to CASSFRDGGANVLTF.

This clone was counted at least ten times. The chain uses TRBV20-1 and TRBJ1-1, with D maybe TRBD1 (5 bases). V was clipped by 0 bases and J by 0 bases, with 11 bases between them. CDR1 DFQATT and CDR2 SNEGSKA come from the germline V gene (reference sequence). The CDR3 runs to 15 residues. The CDR3 bases are TGCAGTGCTAGAGATATGGGACGGTTGAACACTGAAGCTTTCTTT. It specifies CSARDMGRLNTEAFF.

This clone was found a few times. Other DNA variants within this sample encode the same CDR3. The rearrangement joins TRBV9 to TRBJ2-2, with 13 positions matching TRBD2. Germline V gene data show CDR1 as SGDLS and CDR2 as YYNGEE. Unmatched junction bases numbered 7, after V lost 3 bases and J lost 2 bases. This CDR3 has 18 amino acids. CDR3 residues: CASSAGLAGDPNTGELFF. Here the CDR3 DNA reads TGTGCCAGCAGCGCTGGACTAGCGGGAGACCCAAACACCGGGGAGCTGTTTTTT.

This clone was recorded many times. The genes are TRBV20-1 and TRBJ2-7; unclear D gene. Trimming removed 0 bases at V and 0 bases at J, with 18 bases between. The CDR3 spans 17 residues. Per the germline V gene, CDR1 is DFQATT and CDR2 is SNEGSKA (reference sequence). The CDR3 nucleotides are TGCAGTGCTAGAGATTTCCGGAAAGGGATTAACTCCTACGAGCAGTACTTC. It specifies CSARDFRKGINSYEQYF.

This clone has a count of ten or more. The V gene is TRBV10-3, the J gene TRBJ1-2; D unresolved. The CDR3 is made up of 14 amino acids. Germline V gene sequence: CDR1 ENHRY, CDR2 SYGVKD. V dropped 4 bases and J dropped 4 bases, with 13 bases sitting between them. The CDR3 protein is CAISGFDGPYGYTF. The CDR3 bases are TGTGCCATCAGTGGATTTGACGGACCCTATGGCTACACCTTC.

Turning to this clone: A much larger clone lies a single base off, so this may be a read error. The identical CDR3 is also encoded by other nucleotide sequences in the sample. The V and J genes are TRBV5-1 and TRBJ2-3, with D perhaps given as TRBD1 or TRBD2 (5 bases each). CDR1 and CDR2 from the germline V gene are SGHRS and YFSETQ. The CDR3 consists of 14 residues. The V end lost 4 bases, the J end lost 4 bases, and 13 bases lay between the germline ends. The CDR3 sequence: CASSPGSLSDTQYF. DNA for the CDR3: TGCGCCAGCAGCCCAGGGAGTCTGTCAGATACGCAGTATTTT. The full variable domain, rest sourced from reference TRBV5-1 and TRBJ2-3, is KAGVTQTPRYLIKTRGQQVTLSCSPISGHRSVSWYQQTPGQGLQFLFEYFSETQRNKGNFPGRFSGRQFSNSRSEMNVSTLELGDSALYLCASSPGSLSDTQYFGPGTRLTVL.

This rearrangement joins TRBV30 to TRBJ2-2, with D perhaps being TRBD1 or TRBD2 (5 bases each). V lost 3 bases, J lost 5 bases, and 16 bases lay in between. This CDR3 is built from 15 residues. From germline, CDR1 is GTSNPN and CDR2 SVGIG (reference sequence). CDR3 nucleotides: TGTGCCTGGAGAACATTCGGTGGGGGAACCGGGGAGCTGTTTTTT. Protein product: CAWRTFGGGTGELFF.

This clone appeared many times. This sequence joins TRBV5-1 and TRBJ2-1, with 8 bases fitting TRBD2. This CDR3 is 16 amino acids long. Looked up from germline, CDR1 is SGHRS and CDR2 is YFSETQ. Trimming removed 4 bases from V and 5 bases from J; junction bases left unmatched: 11. DNA for the CDR3: TGCGCCAGCAGCCTGCTTGAACTAGCGGTCGACAATGAGCAGTTCTTC. Translating it yields CASSLLELAVDNEQFF.

This clone has ten or more counts. This chain joins TRBV11-2 and TRBJ2-1; D call uncertain. The CDR3 loop spans 16 amino acids. Trimming stripped 0 bases from V and 0 bases from J, with 9 bases between. CDR1 is SGHAT and CDR2 is FQNNGV in the germline V gene. In DNA form, the CDR3 reads TGTGCCAGCAGCTTAGATCCCGCGAGCTCCTACAATGAGCAGTTCTTC. Translation: CASSLDPASSYNEQFF.

This clone came up many times. The chain uses TRBV4-1 and TRBJ2-2; TRBD1 is a possible D gene (5 bases). CDR1 is MGHRA, CDR2 YSYEKL, per germline. The CDR3 loop spans 16 amino acids. Trimming left V 4 bases short and J 2 bases short, with 14 bases between. The CDR3 bases are TGCGCCAGCAGCCCAGGGTCCTTACTAAACACCGGGGAGCTGTTTTTT. This sequence encodes CASSPGSLLNTGELFF.

There are many counts of this clone. The genes are TRBV4-1 and TRBJ1-5; no firm D call. V lost 4 bases to trimming and J lost 9 bases, with 10 bases between them. Germline CDR1 is MGHRA and CDR2 is YSYEKL. The CDR3 covers 12 residues. The CDR3 nucleotides are TGCGCCAGCAGCCGCCCCGCGGGGCCCCAGCATTTT. It specifies CASSRPAGPQHF.